The present T cell receptor (beta chain) was sequenced within a study of human T cells and chemical hapten exposure. On the study more broadly: Each patient's scalp received weekly diphenylcyclopropenone throughout the approximately 24-week study. The patch tests put 0.01% DPC on the skin of the upper back and were read 6 days later. Study outcomes and limitations: Counts of TCRs above 1 in 1000 frequency stayed unchanged with DPC sensitization.

Noted time point: patch test 1, 2 weeks after DPC sensitization. The sample's treatment: therapeutic diphenylcyclopropenone sensitization with weekly scalp DPC. Comments on this clonotype: The antigen remains undetermined.

V was clipped by 8 bases and J by 0 bases, with 8 bases between them. CDR1 is WNHNN, CDR2 SYGVQD, per germline (reference sequence). This CDR3 comprises 12 residues. Library construction involved attaching unique molecular identifiers to individual cDNA molecules, which allowed quantitative, reproducible TCR counting. MiXCR, applied by TCRdb to the RACE reads, yields one record per CDR3 protein. The sample lists some 77,000 distinct CDR3 sequences, around 10% seen once, with 1.1% to 1.5% in the top ten. This clonotype originated in a woman between 50 and 59 years old with alopecia areata. Some clones in this sample may be carry-over from other donors' samples. This specimen was whole blood, taken in connection with sensitization to the hapten diphenylcyclopropenone (DPC). The V call is TRBV10-1, the J call TRBJ2-7, with no clear D. This chain's CDR3 is CASGRFSYEQYF. The CDR3 DNA reads as TGCGCCAGCGGCCGATTCTCCTACGAGCAGTACTTC.